This T cell receptor (beta chain) was sequenced for a study of T cell responses to AZD1222 COVID-19 vaccine. General study points: The donor group comprised mostly white British people and more females; the analysis possibly underestimated clonal diversity. Close to half of all spike-specific TCRs reportedly target regions of the variants that are unmutated. Receipt of two AZD1222 doses was followed by a rise in Spike-specific TCR breadth and depth.

Germline V gene data show CDR1 as SNHLY and CDR2 as FYNNEI. The germline V and J ends were trimmed by 7 bases and 1 base, with 17 bases remaining between them. This CDR3 is built from 17 residues. TCRdb's table, derived via immunoSEQ multiplex PCR, lists solely in-frame clones and lacks some. The sample holds over 85,000 clones, approximately 92% seen once. A word on this clone: What it recognizes is unknown.

This TCR was sampled from an adult who received the AZD1222 COVID-19 vaccine. This chain uses TRBV2 with TRBJ2-6; D perhaps matches TRBD2 (5 bases). The material was peripheral blood, obtained 28 days after the second AZD1222 dose. The CDR3 DNA follows: TGTGCCAGCACTGGGGAAAGAGCGGCATCTGGGGCCAACGTCCTGACTTTC. Its protein is CASTGERAASGANVLTF.